This T cell receptor beta chain is from a study of T cells in Graves' hyperthyroidism and ophthalmopathy. Findings and caveats of the study: Stable hyperthyroidism and ophthalmopathy were separated using 13 V-J signatures.

For this clonotype: Its specificity is not known.

Amplified TCR beta CDR3 regions came from RNA transcripts. A set of HTBI primers served as the primers for a first-round RT-PCR of the TCR CDR3. TCRdb re-called the multiplex PCR reads through MiXCR, storing one row per CDR3 protein. The sample contains over 700,000 distinct CDR3 sequences, around 20% of which appear only once. Among the patients, aged 18 to 65, hyperthyroidism was newly diagnosed and had lasted under 2 months. From approximately 9.5 ml of fresh peripheral blood, PBMCs were isolated. The CDR3 consists of 14 residues. Germline V lookup: CDR1 DFQATT, CDR2 SNEGSKA (reference sequence). The V and J ends lost 0 bases and 1 base respectively, with 9 bases between them.

The sequence came from a woman aged 45-65 years with Graves' hyperthyroidism that later progressed to Graves' ophthalmopathy. Sequencing input: blood. V and J are TRBV20-1 and TRBJ1-1, with D unresolved. CDR3 coding DNA: TGCAGTGCTAGAGATCCTCGCCGGAACACTGAAGCTTTCTTT. Protein sequence: CSARDPRRNTEAFF.